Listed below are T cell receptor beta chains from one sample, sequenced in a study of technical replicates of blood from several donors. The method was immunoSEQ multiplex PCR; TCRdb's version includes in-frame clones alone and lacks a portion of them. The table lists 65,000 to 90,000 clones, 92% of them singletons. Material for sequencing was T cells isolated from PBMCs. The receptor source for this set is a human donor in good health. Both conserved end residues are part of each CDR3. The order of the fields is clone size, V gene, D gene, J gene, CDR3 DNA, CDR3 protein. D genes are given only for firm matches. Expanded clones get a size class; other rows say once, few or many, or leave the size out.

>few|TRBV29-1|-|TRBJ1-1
TGCAGCGTCGCCCCATTAAGGGGCACTGAAGCTTTCTTT
CSVAPLRGTEAFF
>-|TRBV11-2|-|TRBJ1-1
TGTGCCAGCAGCTTAGCCCGGGGTGGGAACACTGAAGCTTTCTTT
CASSLARGGNTEAFF
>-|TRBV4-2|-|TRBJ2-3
TGTGCCAGCAGCCAACCGGAGCAGGATACGCAGTATTTT
CASSQPEQDTQYF
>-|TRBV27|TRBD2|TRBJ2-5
TGTGCCAGCAGCCCCGTGGCTAGCGGGAGCCAAGAGACCCAGTACTTC
CASSPVASGSQETQYF
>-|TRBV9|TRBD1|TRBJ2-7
TGTGCCAGCAGCGTAGGACAGGGGGCCTACGAGCAGTACTTC
CASSVGQGAYEQYF
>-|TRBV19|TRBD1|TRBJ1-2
TGTGCCAGTAGTCCGGACAGGGCTGTCTATGGCTACACCTTC
CASSPDRAVYGYTF
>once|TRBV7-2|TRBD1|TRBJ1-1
TGTGCCAGCAGCTTGAGACAGGGGACTGAAGCTTTCTTT
CASSLRQGTEAFF
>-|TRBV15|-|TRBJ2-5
TGTGCCACCAGCAGAGATGTTCGGTACCAAGAGACCCAGTACTTC
CATSRDVRYQETQYF
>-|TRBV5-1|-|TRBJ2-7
TGCGCCAGCAGCCCGGGACACCGGGACCGGACCTACGAGCAGTACTTC
CASSPGHRDRTYEQYF
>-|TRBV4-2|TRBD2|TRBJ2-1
TGTGCCAGCAGCCCAGGGACTAGCGGGACGGGGAGCTCCTACAATGAGCAGTTCTTC
CASSPGTSGTGSSYNEQFF
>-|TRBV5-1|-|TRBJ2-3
TGCGCCAGCAGCCCGGGGTCCGGGGAACTGTGGTATTTT
CASSPGSGELWYF
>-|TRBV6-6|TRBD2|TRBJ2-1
TGTGCCAGCAGTTACCGGGAGGGATTGAATGAGCAGTTCTTC
CASSYREGLNEQFF
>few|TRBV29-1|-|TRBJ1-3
TGCAGCGTTGTCGCCGTACATGGAAACACCATATATTTT
CSVVAVHGNTIYF
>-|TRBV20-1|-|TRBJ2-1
TGCAGTGAAGCAGGGGTCCATGAGCAGTTCTTC
CSEAGVHEQFF
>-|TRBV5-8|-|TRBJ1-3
TGTGCCAGCAGCTTCGGTTTGCCCTCTGGAAACACCATATATTTT
CASSFGLPSGNTIYF
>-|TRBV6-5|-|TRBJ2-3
TGTGCCAGCAGTTACTCTAGGGGAAGCACAGATACGCAGTATTTT
CASSYSRGSTDTQYF
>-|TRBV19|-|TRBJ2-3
TGTGCCAGTAGTATAGGGGGCAGGCCAATCACAGATACGCAGTATTTT
CASSIGGRPITDTQYF
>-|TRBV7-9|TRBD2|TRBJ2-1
TGTGCCAGCAGCTTAGGACTAGCGGGATACAATGAGCAGTTCTTC
CASSLGLAGYNEQFF
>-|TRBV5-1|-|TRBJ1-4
TGCGCCAGCAGCTTGGCCCCCAGTAATGAAAAACTGTTTTTT
CASSLAPSNEKLFF
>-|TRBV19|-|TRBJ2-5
TGTGCCAGTAGTAGATTAGAGGACCAAGAGACCCAGTACTTC
CASSRLEDQETQYF
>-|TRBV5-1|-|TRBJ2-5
TGCGCCAGCAGCTTGGGGTTGAGGGTCGAGGACACCCAGTACTTC
CASSLGLRVEDTQYF
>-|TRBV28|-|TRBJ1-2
TGTGCCAGCAGTTTAAGACCACAGGGCAGCTATGGCTACACCTTC
CASSLRPQGSYGYTF
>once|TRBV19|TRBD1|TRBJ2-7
TGTGCCAGTAGTCTCACCGGGACAGGGGTATACGAGCAGTACTTC
CASSLTGTGVYEQYF
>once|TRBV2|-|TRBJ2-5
TGTGCCAGCAGATCAACAGGGATGGGGACCCAGTACTTC
CASRSTGMGTQYF
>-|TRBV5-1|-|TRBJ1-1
TGCGCCAGCAGCCTAAACCGAAACACTGAAGCTTTCTTT
CASSLNRNTEAFF
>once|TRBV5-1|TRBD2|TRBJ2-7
TGCGCCAGCAGCCGGGGGACTATTTCCTACGAGCAGTACTTC
CASSRGTISYEQYF
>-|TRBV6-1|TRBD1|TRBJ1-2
TGTGCCAGCAGTGAAGCGCTTGCGGGACAGACTAACTATGGCTACACCTTC
CASSEALAGQTNYGYTF
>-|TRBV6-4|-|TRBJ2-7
TGTGCCAGCCGGGACTTCAACTACGAGCAGTACTTC
CASRDFNYEQYF
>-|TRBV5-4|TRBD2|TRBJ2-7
TGTGCCAGCAGCGCCCCGGGACTAGCGGGGGGGGGATACGAGCAGTACTTC
CASSAPGLAGGGYEQYF
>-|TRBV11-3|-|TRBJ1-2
TGTGCCAGCAGCTTAGACCCAGGGCTTGGCTACACCTTC
CASSLDPGLGYTF
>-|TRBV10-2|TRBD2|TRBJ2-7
TGCGCCAGCAGTGAGTTAGCAGCGGGAGCCGGAAACGAGCAGTACTTC
CASSELAAGAGNEQYF
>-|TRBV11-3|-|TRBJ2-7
TGTGCCAGCAGCCCGCCAAAGACGCAGGGGAAACGCTACGAGCAGTACTTC
CASSPPKTQGKRYEQYF
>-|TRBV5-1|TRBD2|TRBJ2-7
TGCGCCAGCAGCTTGCGCGGGGGGCTAGATAACGAGCAGTACTTC
CASSLRGGLDNEQYF
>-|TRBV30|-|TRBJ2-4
TGTGCCTGGGATGTAGCACGCGGGAACATTCAGTACTTC
CAWDVARGNIQYF
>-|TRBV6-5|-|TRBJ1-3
TGTGCCAGCAGGCCAGGCTCTGGAAACACCATATATTTT
CASRPGSGNTIYF
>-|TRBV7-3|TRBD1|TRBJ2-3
TGTGCCAGCAGCTTTACCGGGACAGGGCTTACTAGCACAGATACGCAGTATTTT
CASSFTGTGLTSTDTQYF
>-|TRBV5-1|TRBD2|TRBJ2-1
TGCGCCAGCAGCTTGGTTACGACTAGCGGGAGAAATGAGCAGTTCTTC
CASSLVTTSGRNEQFF